The 31 T cell receptor beta chains below all came from one sample that was sequenced in a study of memory CD4+ T cells and cytomegalovirus serostatus. Single viable CD3+CD4+CD8-CD45RO+ cells were sorted as the memory CD4+ T cells. Generated by immunoSEQ multiplex PCR, the TCRdb table keeps only in-frame clones and is missing some. Of tens of thousands of clones listed, 60% to 80% are singletons. Sequencing was performed on memory CD4+ T cells from blood. These receptors all come from an adult in good health and CMV-seronegative.

The J gene is TRBJ2-7, the V gene TRBV6-6; D is undetermined. CDR1 is MNHNY, CDR2 SVGAGI, per germline (reference sequence). The CDR3 consists of 15 residues. Between the trimmed V and J ends, which lost 6 bases and 0 bases, there was a span of 15 bases. The CDR3 here is CASSRRLSASYEQYF. CDR3 in DNA: TGTGCCAGCAGCCGCAGGCTGTCAGCCTCCTACGAGCAGTACTTC.

This clone appeared once. The rearrangement links TRBV9 to TRBJ1-5; 9 bases map to TRBD1. The CDR3 totals 16 residues. Germline trimming cut 4 bases from V and 1 base from J; bases unmatched to any gene: 6. Per the germline V gene, CDR1 is SGDLS and CDR2 is YYNGEE. CDR3 nucleotide sequence: TGTGCCAGCAGCCCGGGACAGGGACGGAGCAATCAGCCCCAGCATTTT. As protein: CASSPGQGRSNQPQHF.

This chain uses TRBV18 with TRBJ2-3; TRBD2 might be the D (6 bases). There are 15 residues in the CDR3. V was cut by 3 bases and J by 4 bases, with 14 bases left in between. The V gene's germline CDR1 is KGHSH and CDR2 LQKENI. The CDR3 nucleotides are TGTGCCAGCTCACCGGGACTTGGGCCAGCAGATACGCAGTATTTT. Translation gives CASSPGLGPADTQYF.

The J gene is TRBJ1-2, the V gene TRBV10-3; 7 bases fit TRBD1. The CDR3 has 12 amino acids. Germline V gene data show CDR1 as ENHRY and CDR2 as SYGVKD. Trimming took 7 bases from V and 3 from J; bases not matched to a gene: 2. The CDR3 loop is CAITTGDYGYTF. The CDR3 DNA reads as TGTGCCATCACCACAGGGGACTATGGCTACACCTTC.

This clone was detected only once. The chain carries TRBV7-3 and TRBJ2-1; 12 bases are a match to TRBD1. V trimming: 4 bases; J trimming: 7 bases; junction bases outside the gene matches: 5. CDR1 and CDR2 (germline): SGHTA, FQGTGA. This CDR3 is 15 amino acids long. The CDR3 loop is CASSSSGQGANEQFF. Here the CDR3 DNA reads TGTGCCAGCAGCTCCTCGGGACAGGGGGCGAATGAGCAGTTCTTC.

The chain has TRBV5-4 and TRBJ2-2; 8 bases fit TRBD2. Germline CDR1 SGHNT, CDR2 YYREEE (reference sequence). The CDR3 has 16 residues. V lost 4 bases, J lost 3 bases, and 8 bases stayed unmatched. The CDR3 DNA reads as TGTGCCAGCAGCCCGGCGGGGGGCGCAGACACCGGGGAGCTGTTTTTT. This encodes CASSPAGGADTGELFF.

The gene calls are TRBV7-3 and TRBJ2-2; D gene uncertain. Trimming removed 5 bases from V and 6 bases from J, with 7 bases in between. CDR1 SGHTA and CDR2 FQGTGA come from the germline V gene. The CDR3 totals 12 residues. The CDR3 sequence is CASSLTAGELFF. The CDR3 bases are TGTGCCAGCAGCCTGACCGCCGGGGAGCTGTTTTTT.

The chain couples TRBV4-2 to TRBJ2-7; 7 bases are a match to TRBD1. This CDR3 region has 14 residues. J lost 6 bases, V lost 1 base, and 6 bases had no gene match. The germline V gene has CDR1 LGHNA and CDR2 YNFKEQ. The CDR3 here is CASSQGRGFREQYF. The CDR3 DNA is TGTGCCAGCAGCCAAGGCAGGGGGTTTCGCGAGCAGTACTTC.

V is TRBV28 and J is TRBJ1-5, with D possibly matching TRBD1 (5 bases). The V end lost 6 bases, the J end lost 5 bases, and 8 bases lay between the germline ends. Germline CDR1 is MDHEN and CDR2 is SYDVKM. This CDR3 is 12 amino acids long. In nucleotides, the CDR3 is TGTGCCAGCAGCTCAGGGTATCAGCCCCAGCATTTT. The encoded protein is CASSSGYQPQHF.

This clone was recorded a few times. This chain joins TRBV7-3 and TRBJ1-2, with 7 nucleotides matching TRBD1. This CDR3 comprises 15 residues. Trimming took 5 bases from V and 3 from J; bases not matched to a gene: 9. Germline loops: CDR1 SGHTA, CDR2 FQGTGA. The CDR3 loop reads CASSARQGMDYGYTF. In DNA, the CDR3 is TGTGCCAGCAGCGCACGACAGGGTATGGACTATGGCTACACCTTC.

This chain links TRBV7-9 with TRBJ1-1; D is perhaps TRBD1 (5 bases). The CDR3 is 15 amino acids. Between the trimmed V and J ends, which lost 1 base and 3 bases, there was a span of 12 bases. In germline, CDR1 is SEHNR, CDR2 FQNEAQ (reference sequence). Written as DNA, the CDR3 is TGTGCCAGCAGCTTAGTCTCCCAGGGCGACACTGAAGCTTTCTTT. This gives the protein CASSLVSQGDTEAFF.

This sequence joins TRBV19 and TRBJ1-5; TRBD1 matches at 7 bases. Germline lookup yields CDR1 LNHDA and CDR2 SQIVND (reference sequence). V lost 6 bases and J lost 2; bases outside the gene matches: 7. The CDR3 length is 15 residues. CDR3 DNA sequence: TGTGCCAGTAGGGGACAGCTTGGGGGCAATCAGCCCCAGCATTTT. The encoded protein is CASRGQLGGNQPQHF.

The genes are TRBV27 and TRBJ1-1, with unresolved D. The CDR3 loop spans 13 amino acids. Germline V CDR1 and CDR2: MNHEY, SMNVEV (reference sequence). The V gene lost 5 bases and the J gene lost 11 bases, with 18 bases spanning the gap. DNA for the CDR3: TGTGCCAGCAGTCCCGCGGGAAGGCCCGAGGCTTTCTTT. It codes for CASSPAGRPEAFF.

The chain couples TRBV27 to TRBJ1-2; D is unresolved. There are 12 residues in the CDR3. Trimming removed 6 bases from V and 9 bases from J, with 14 bases in between. CDR1 and CDR2 from the germline V gene are MNHEY and SMNVEV (reference sequence). The CDR3 region is CASSPQTGSYTF. The CDR3 DNA follows: TGTGCCAGCAGCCCCCAGACCGGGAGCTACACCTTC.

This clone was seen a single time. The chain recombines TRBV7-9 with TRBJ1-1; 8 bases agree with TRBD1. The V gene end was trimmed by 1 base and the J gene end by 10 bases; junction bases not matched to a gene: 11. The CDR3 has 15 amino acids. The germline V gene encodes CDR1 SEHNR and CDR2 FQNEAQ (reference sequence). CDR3 region: CASSLGGTGYLGAFF. CDR3 coding DNA: TGTGCCAGCAGCTTAGGGGGGACAGGCTACCTCGGAGCTTTCTTT.

This clone has only a few counts. V gene TRBV29-1 combines with J gene TRBJ2-6; D may correspond to TRBD1 or TRBD2 (5 bases each). The germline V gene has CDR1 SQVTM and CDR2 ANQGSEA. The CDR3 loop spans 16 amino acids. The V end lost 4 bases, the J end lost 0 bases, and 13 bases lay between the germline ends. The CDR3 sequence is CSVVPRDGSGANVLTF. CDR3 sequence (DNA): TGCAGCGTTGTTCCCCGGGACGGCTCTGGGGCCAACGTCCTGACTTTC.

This clone turned up a few times. J is TRBJ1-5 and V is TRBV7-9; a possible D gene is TRBD1 (5 bases). Trimming took 2 bases from V and 13 from J, leaving 9 bases between them. The CDR3 runs 11 residues. From germline, CDR1 is SEHNR and CDR2 FQNEAQ (reference sequence). CDR3 sequence: CASSLTGPQHF. CDR3 coding DNA: TGTGCCAGCAGCTTAACGGGGCCTCAGCATTTT.

The chain is built from TRBV27 and TRBJ1-1; perhaps TRBD1 as D (6 bases). CDR3 length equals 17 residues. The V end was cut by 3 bases, the J end by 0 bases, with 17 bases between. Germline values: CDR1 MNHEY, CDR2 SMNVEV (reference sequence). CDR3 residues: CASSLHGAGVMNTEAFF. The CDR3 DNA is TGTGCCAGCAGTTTGCATGGGGCAGGGGTGATGAACACTGAAGCTTTCTTT.

The rearrangement joins TRBV27 to TRBJ2-7, with D possibly matching TRBD1 (7 bases). The germline gives CDR1 MNHEY, CDR2 SMNVEV (reference sequence). The CDR3 runs 15 residues. Trimming removed 2 bases at V and 5 bases at J, with 16 bases between. The CDR3 DNA reads TGTGCCAGCAGTTTACAGGGGGTAGGGAGGAACGAGCAGTACTTC. Its protein product is CASSLQGVGRNEQYF.

The chain uses TRBV7-9 and TRBJ2-1; 9 bases fit TRBD2. There are 15 residues in the CDR3. The ends lost 2 bases at V and 9 bases at J; junction bases unmatched: 8. CDR1 is SEHNR and CDR2 is FQNEAQ in the germline V gene (reference sequence). The DNA of the CDR3 is TGTGCCAGCAGCTTAAGTAGCGGGAGAGACACTGAGCAGTTCTTC. It translates to CASSLSSGRDTEQFF.

V usage is TRBV4-3 and J usage is TRBJ2-2; D possibly corresponds to TRBD1 (5 bases). This CDR3 has 15 residues. Per the germline V gene, CDR1 is LGHNA and CDR2 is YSLEER. The V gene lost 4 bases and the J gene lost 5 bases, with 14 bases spanning the gap. DNA for the CDR3: TGCGCCAGCAGCCCCAGGGCCGGAGAAACCGGGGAGCTGTTTTTT. This gives the protein CASSPRAGETGELFF.

A single count supports this clone. The rearrangement links TRBV7-2 to TRBJ2-7; maybe TRBD2 (6 bases). The V gene lost 2 bases and the J gene lost 2 bases, with 13 bases spanning the gap. Looked up from germline, CDR1 is SGHTA and CDR2 is FQGNSA. There are 15 residues in the CDR3. DNA for the CDR3: TGTGCCAGCAGCTTATTCGGGCGGGGCACCTACGAGCAGTACTTC. Amino acids: CASSLFGRGTYEQYF.

The chain links TRBV5-8 to TRBJ2-1, with D unresolved. Trimming cost V 2 bases and J 5 bases, with 23 bases left between them. The CDR3 loop spans 18 amino acids. CDR1 and CDR2 (germline): SGHTS, YDEGEE. The CDR3 sequence: CASSLYLLGLVEDNEQFF. CDR3 coding DNA: TGTGCCAGCAGCTTATATCTACTCGGGCTAGTCGAAGACAATGAGCAGTTCTTC.

The chain has TRBV10-3 and TRBJ2-5; 8 positions match TRBD1. This CDR3 comprises 14 residues. Germline-derived CDR1 and CDR2 are ENHRY and SYGVKD. J was trimmed by 2 bases and V by 5 bases; bases with no gene match: 4. DNA of the CDR3: TGTGCCATCAGTACCGGGACAGGACAAGAGACCCAGTACTTC. As protein: CAISTGTGQETQYF.

The genes are TRBV7-2 and TRBJ2-7; the match to TRBD2 covers 7 bases. This CDR3 is built from 15 residues. Trimming removed 5 bases from V and 10 bases from J; junction bases left unmatched: 17. CDR1 and CDR2 from the germline V gene are SGHTA and FQGNSA. The CDR3 DNA reads as TGTGCCAGCAGCCCCGGATGGCAAGCGGGGAGCTTCCAGTACTTC. This translates into CASSPGWQAGSFQYF. The complete variable domain, with remaining parts taken from reference TRBV7-2 and TRBJ2-7, reads GAGVSQSPSNKVTEKGKDVELRCDPISGHTALYWYRQSLGQGLEFLIYFQGNSAPDKSGLPSDRFSAERTGGSVSTLTIQRTQQEDSAVYLCASSPGWQAGSFQYFGPGTRLTVT.

The V and J genes are TRBV28 and TRBJ1-4, with a possible D match to TRBD1 (5 bases). Looked up from germline, CDR1 is MDHEN and CDR2 is SYDVKM. Trimming cost V 3 bases and J 1 base, with 12 bases left between them. The CDR3 has 16 residues. The DNA for the CDR3 is TGTGCCAGCAGTTTGGCAGGGAGTCAAACTAATGAAAAACTGTTTTTT. This codes for CASSLAGSQTNEKLFF.

V usage is TRBV27 and J usage is TRBJ1-5; D gene unclear. Per the germline V gene, CDR1 is MNHEY and CDR2 is SMNVEV (reference sequence). The V gene lost 5 bases and the J gene lost 4 bases, with 9 bases spanning the gap. The CDR3 is 13 residues long. CDR3 sequence reads: CASSPFGNQPQHF. The CDR3 DNA is TGTGCCAGCAGTCCCTTCGGGAATCAGCCCCAGCATTTT.

This chain connects TRBV10-3 to TRBJ1-4; maybe TRBD1 (6 bases). In germline, CDR1 is ENHRY, CDR2 SYGVKD. CDR3 length: 14 amino acids. V lost 0 bases and J lost 5, with 7 bases in between. The CDR3 nucleotides read TGTGCCATCAGTGAGTCAACAGGGAATGAAAAACTGTTTTTT. Its translation: CAISESTGNEKLFF.

This sequence joins TRBV5-5 and TRBJ1-1, with D unclear. Germline CDR1 reads SGHKS; CDR2 reads YYEKEE (reference sequence). The CDR3 runs to 17 residues. Trimming left V 0 bases short and J 0 bases short, with 15 bases between. CDR3 protein: CASSLALARSLNTEAFF. CDR3 bases: TGTGCCAGCAGCTTGGCTTTGGCCAGATCTTTGAACACTGAAGCTTTCTTT.

This clone has only a few counts. The V and J genes are TRBV25-1 and TRBJ1-5; D gene unclear. This CDR3 comprises 12 residues. Trimming removed 3 bases at V and 9 bases at J, with 9 bases between. Germline V gene sequence: CDR1 MGHDK, CDR2 SYGVNS. CDR3 amino acids: CASSDVVGPQHF. CDR3 sequence (DNA): TGTGCCAGCAGTGATGTGGTGGGGCCCCAGCATTTT.

J is TRBJ1-4 and V is TRBV23-1, with 12 positions matching TRBD1. TRBV23-1 qualifies as an ORF whose function is uncertain. The CDR3 runs to 20 residues. J gave up 1 base and V 1 base, and 10 bases lay outside the gene matches. The CDR3 protein is CASSQYSGTGGAVTNEKLFF. Here the CDR3 DNA reads TGCGCCAGCAGTCAATACTCCGGGACAGGGGGCGCGGTAACTAATGAAAAACTGTTTTTT.